The clone carrying this TCR beta chain was counted a few times. The antigen is not known. MiXCR was run by TCRdb on the 5' RACE reads, yielding one entry per CDR3 protein. The data contain about 7,400 distinct CDR3 sequences, roughly 7% of them seen just once; the ten biggest clones take up under 8.5%. As to time point: sample taken at primary tumor resection. The record originates from a study of spatial heterogeneity in lung cancer. Study-wide points: In tumors, expanded intratumoral alpha and beta TCR counts tracked mutation counts.

Sample: lung tumor tissue, taken at surgery. The receptor was isolated from a male donor with early-stage non-small cell lung cancer.

Here the CDR3 reads CASSLWLAGGRDTDTQYF. The CDR3, as DNA: TGTGCCAGCAGTTTGTGGCTAGCGGGAGGGAGAGACACAGATACGCAGTATTTT. The chain recombines TRBV12-3 or TRBV12-4 with TRBJ2-3; 12 bases line up with TRBD2. V gave up 3 bases and J gave up 2 bases; unmatched junction bases: 9. The CDR3 totals 18 residues.